This TCR beta chain was identified in a study of naive and memory T cell subsets. Whole-study findings and limits: Clonotypes here are unpaired alpha or beta chain sequences. Between naive and memory subsets, TCR abundance power law exponents differed. Diversity fell and Gini index rose from naive through CM, EM, EMRA.

An equimolar mix of two oligonucleotides served as the beta constant-region primer for TRBC1 and TRBC2. One entry per CDR3 protein, called by TCRdb with MiXCR from the UMI-ligation and nested PCR reads. The profile shows around 160,000 distinct CDR3 sequences, about a sixth of them singletons. Germline V lookup: CDR1 KGHSH, CDR2 LQKENI. This CDR3 has 15 amino acids. The V segment lost 5 bases and the J segment 2 bases; nucleotides outside the gene matches: 5. The table lists this clonotype with a few counts. Its target is unknown. Material for sequencing was naive CD4+ T cells from blood. V is TRBV18 and J is TRBJ2-7; 11 bases fit TRBD2. The receptor comes from a human donor in good health. The CDR3 is CASSIGLAGAYEQYF. Here the CDR3 DNA reads TGTGCCAGCTCAATCGGACTAGCGGGTGCCTACGAGCAGTACTTC.